Below are 32 T cell receptor beta chains sequenced from a single sample in a study of Ad26.COV2.S vaccination and SARS-CoV-2 variants (dated by TCRdb to the early 2020s). The intended sense of this specimen's treatment or condition label: around 19 received Ad26.COV2.S at low or high dose, single or two shots; a few received placebo; per-sample allocation not given. Repertoires of vaccine and placebo recipients were sequenced from samples taken on day 63 after the first injection. Library preparation was by the immunoSEQ multiplex PCR assay. Held by TCRdb, this immuneACCESS table contains in-frame sequences only and omits some clones. Under half of the omission traces to an unresolved V gene where checked; the cause of the rest is unknown. The sample profile shows 410,000 or so clones; 92% of them were found once. The ten largest clones represent approximately 1.7% of the sample. The specimen was peripheral blood, collected in a trial of Ad26.COV2.S vaccine versus placebo. These receptors were obtained from a person between 18 and 59 years old who received the Ad26.COV2.S COVID-19 vaccine or a placebo.

The gene calls are TRBV15 and TRBJ2-1; 10 bases line up with TRBD1. Per the germline V gene, CDR1 is LNHNV and CDR2 is YYDKDF (reference sequence). The CDR3 runs to 15 residues. V dropped 0 bases and J dropped 7; count of bases not matched to a gene: 3. As DNA, the CDR3 is TGTGCCACCAGCAGAGAGGGGGGACAGGGGAATGAGCAGTTCTTC. Translation gives CATSREGGQGNEQFF.

The genes are TRBV28 and TRBJ1-4; D possibly corresponds to TRBD1 (5 bases). The CDR3 is 14 residues long. The V and J ends lost 4 bases and 4 bases respectively, with 10 bases between them. Per germline, CDR1 MDHEN and CDR2 SYDVKM. CDR3 sequence (DNA): TGTGCCAGCAGTTCAGGGCTGTTTAATGAAAAACTGTTTTTT. Its translation is CASSSGLFNEKLFF.

The rearrangement links TRBV5-1 to TRBJ2-2; TRBD1 matches at 7 bases. V was clipped by 4 bases and J by 2 bases; unmatched bases: 8. The CDR3 covers 16 residues. The germline V gene encodes CDR1 SGHRS and CDR2 YFSETQ. CDR3 in DNA: TGCGCCAGCAGCGCCTGGACAGGAATTAACACCGGGGAGCTGTTTTTT. This translates into CASSAWTGINTGELFF.

The J gene is TRBJ2-5, the V gene TRBV24-1; tentative D call: TRBD2 (5 bases). The ends were cut back, 1 base at V and 9 bases at J, with 8 bases in the middle. The CDR3 contains 12 residues. Germline values: CDR1 KGHDR, CDR2 SFDVKD. CDR3 in DNA: TGTGCCACCAGTGATTTCCGAGGGTCCCAGTACTTC. This sequence encodes CATSDFRGSQYF.

The genes are TRBV6-6 and TRBJ2-1; TRBD1 matches 8 bases. Germline V lookup: CDR1 MNHNY, CDR2 SVGAGI (reference sequence). V dropped 1 base and J dropped 0; count of bases not matched to a gene: 2. CDR3 size: 16 residues. The CDR3 spells CASSYFGQGSYNEQFF. The CDR3 DNA is TGTGCCAGCAGTTACTTCGGACAGGGCTCCTACAATGAGCAGTTCTTC.

The J gene is TRBJ2-7, the V gene TRBV18, with 10 bases matching TRBD1. The CDR3 is 17 residues long. After removal of 0 bases from V and 3 bases from J, the junction contained 8 bases not matched to a gene. Germline loops: CDR1 KGHSH, CDR2 LQKENI. In DNA form, the CDR3 reads TGTGCCAGCTCACCACCGAGGAGAGGACAGGGGGACTACGAGCAGTACTTC. Its translation is CASSPPRRGQGDYEQYF.

J is TRBJ1-1 and V is TRBV20-1; D may be TRBD1 (5 bases). Germline V gene data show CDR1 as DFQATT and CDR2 as SNEGSKA (reference sequence). V was cut by 3 bases and J by 1 base, with 9 bases left in between. The length of the CDR3 is 13 residues. The CDR3 sequence: CSASRQGNTEAFF. In DNA, the CDR3 is TGCAGTGCTAGTCGGCAGGGGAACACTGAAGCTTTCTTT.

This clone was recorded a few times. CDR3 sequence (DNA): TGTGCCAGTAGGCTCGTTGTGGGGGGCCACACTGAAGCTTTCTTT. Its translation: CASRLVVGGHTEAFF. The gene calls are TRBV19 and TRBJ1-1, with D possibly TRBD1 on 6 matching bases. V gave up 6 bases and J gave up 3 bases, with 17 bases separating them. Germline CDR1 LNHDA, CDR2 SQIVND (reference sequence). The CDR3 totals 15 residues. Looking up the rest from reference TRBV19 and TRBJ1-1 gives the full variable domain: DGGITQSPKYLFRKEGQNVTLSCEQNLNHDAMYWYRQDPGQGLRLIYYSQIVNDFQKGDIAEGYSVSREKKESFPLTVTSAQKNPTAFYLCASRLVVGGHTEAFFGQGTRLTVV.

V usage is TRBV19 and J usage is TRBJ2-1; TRBD1 matches at 8 bases. The germline gives CDR1 LNHDA, CDR2 SQIVND (reference sequence). This CDR3 has 12 residues. V gave up 10 bases and J gave up 8 bases; unmatched junction bases: 7. The CDR3 DNA reads as TGTGCCACGGGACAGGTACCCCATGAGCAGTTCTTC. Its protein product is CATGQVPHEQFF.

The chain combines TRBV7-9 with TRBJ2-7; possibly TRBD2 for D (6 bases). The CDR3 runs to 15 residues. Trimming removed 3 bases from V and 0 bases from J, with 12 bases in between. Germline V lookup: CDR1 SEHNR, CDR2 FQNEAQ (reference sequence). The CDR3 sequence is CASSLWGEYSYEQYF. In nucleotides, the CDR3 is TGTGCCAGCAGCTTGTGGGGGGAGTACTCCTACGAGCAGTACTTC.

The V and J genes are TRBV6-4 and TRBJ2-2, with D perhaps TRBD1 (5 bases). The V gene lost 3 bases and the J gene lost 6 bases, with 8 bases spanning the gap. The CDR3 totals 13 residues. CDR1 MRHNA and CDR2 SNTAGT come from the germline V gene. The CDR3 reads CASSETGAGELFF. The CDR3 region has the DNA TGTGCCAGCAGTGAAACAGGTGCCGGGGAGCTGTTTTTT.

This clone was recorded only once. The chain couples TRBV19 to TRBJ1-1, with 9 nucleotides matching TRBD1. The CDR3 is 14 amino acids. Per germline, CDR1 LNHDA and CDR2 SQIVND (reference sequence). V trimming: 8 bases; J trimming: 0 bases; junction bases outside the gene matches: 4. For the CDR3, the DNA is TGTGCCAGTGGGACAGGGTTGATGAACACTGAAGCTTTCTTT. Its protein is CASGTGLMNTEAFF. The full variable domain, with the rest looked up from reference TRBV19 and TRBJ1-1, is DGGITQSPKYLFRKEGQNVTLSCEQNLNHDAMYWYRQDPGQGLRLIYYSQIVNDFQKGDIAEGYSVSREKKESFPLTVTSAQKNPTAFYLCASGTGLMNTEAFFGQGTRLTVV.

V and J are TRBV5-1 and TRBJ2-7, with 13 bases matching TRBD2. Per the germline V gene, CDR1 is SGHRS and CDR2 is YFSETQ. The CDR3 length is 16 residues. V was pared by 4 bases and J by 0 bases, with 4 bases of the junction left unmatched. The CDR3 DNA reads TGCGCCAGCAGCACGGGGACTAGCGGGACCTCCTACGAGCAGTACTTC. Amino acids: CASSTGTSGTSYEQYF.

The chain carries TRBV4-1 and TRBJ1-6; D is perhaps TRBD1 (5 bases). The CDR3 is 16 amino acids. Per germline, CDR1 MGHRA and CDR2 YSYEKL. V was trimmed by 2 bases and J by 5 bases, leaving 13 bases between them. Written as DNA, the CDR3 is TGCGCCAGCAGCCAACCCGCCGGGACCAATAATTCACCCCTCCACTTT. Its translation: CASSQPAGTNNSPLHF.

J is TRBJ2-5 and V is TRBV5-1; no definite D call. There are 12 residues in the CDR3. Germline CDR1 is SGHRS and CDR2 is YFSETQ. The V end was cut by 0 bases, the J end by 1 base, with 1 base between. The CDR3 is CASSLVQETQYF. The CDR3, as DNA: TGCGCCAGCAGCTTGGTCCAAGAGACCCAGTACTTC.

The chain links TRBV3-1 (or the pseudogene TRBV3-2) to TRBJ2-7; D not resolved. Germline lookup yields CDR1 LGHDT and CDR2 YNNKEL (reference sequence). Trimming left V 1 base short and J 0 bases short, with 10 bases between. The CDR3 contains 15 residues. CDR3 protein: CASSQGGMNSYEQYF. For the CDR3, the DNA is TGTGCCAGCAGCCAAGGGGGAATGAACTCCTACGAGCAGTACTTC.

The chain recombines TRBV7-2 with TRBJ2-2; no definite D call. CDR1 is SGHTA and CDR2 is FQGNSA in the germline V gene. This CDR3 is built from 12 residues. V was shortened by 5 bases and J by 6 bases, with 7 bases between the two germline ends. CDR3 DNA: TGTGCCAGCAGCGCCGGGTCCGGGGAGCTGTTTTTT. Protein product: CASSAGSGELFF.

The rearrangement links TRBV5-4 to TRBJ1-3; the D gene is possibly TRBD1 (6 bases). V dropped 7 bases and J dropped 0 bases, with 11 bases sitting between them. The germline V gene has CDR1 SGHNT and CDR2 YYREEE (reference sequence). The CDR3 runs 14 residues. The CDR3 DNA sequence: TGTGCCAGCGGACTGACAGGCTCTGGAAACACCATATATTTT. Residues: CASGLTGSGNTIYF.

This clone is a singleton in its sample. The sample contains more than one DNA sequence encoding this CDR3. The genes are TRBV7-8 and TRBJ1-1; unclear D gene. This CDR3 region has 14 residues. The V gene's germline CDR1 is SGHVS and CDR2 FQNEAQ. Trimming stripped 1 base from V and 1 base from J, with 7 bases between. The CDR3 is CASSLVGGNTEAFF. As DNA, the CDR3 is TGTGCCAGCAGCTTAGTGGGCGGGAACACTGAAGCTTTCTTT.

The rearrangement links TRBV11-2 to TRBJ2-5; 9 bases match TRBD1. The CDR3 runs 18 residues. Looked up from germline, CDR1 is SGHAT and CDR2 is FQNNGV. Germline trimming cut 0 bases from V and 5 bases from J; bases unmatched to any gene: 13. CDR3 protein: CASSLDNPRTGVGETQYF. CDR3 DNA: TGTGCCAGCAGCTTAGATAATCCTAGGACAGGGGTAGGGGAGACCCAGTACTTC. The whole variable domain, filled in from reference TRBV11-2 and TRBJ2-5, reads EAGVAQSPRYKIIEKRQSVAFWCNPISGHATLYWYQQILGQGPKLLIQFQNNGVVDDSQLPKDRFSAERLKGVDSTLKIQPAKLEDSAVYLCASSLDNPRTGVGETQYFGPGTRLLVL.

This clone came up once. The gene calls are TRBV29-1 and TRBJ1-1; possible D gene TRBD1, 6 bases. The V gene lost 7 bases and the J gene lost 4 bases, with 10 bases spanning the gap. The CDR3 has 11 residues. CDR1 and CDR2 (germline): SQVTM, ANQGSEA. This CDR3 reads CSGTAGTEAFF. The CDR3 bases are TGCAGCGGGACAGCGGGCACTGAAGCTTTCTTT. The full variable domain, in which reference TRBV29-1 and TRBJ1-1 provide the parts outside the CDR3, is SAVISQKPSRDICQRGTSLTIQCQVDSQVTMMFWYRQQPGQSLTLIATANQGSEATYESGFVIDKFPISRPNLTFSTLTVSNMSPEDSSIYLCSGTAGTEAFFGQGTRLTVV.

This rearrangement joins TRBV7-9 to TRBJ1-2; TRBD1 agrees at 11 bases. Germline V gene lookup returns CDR1 SEHNR and CDR2 FQNEAQ (reference sequence). The CDR3 consists of 15 residues. V lost 5 bases, J lost 1 base, and 3 bases stayed unmatched. The CDR3 protein is CASSAGTGGNYGYTF. For the CDR3, the DNA is TGTGCCAGCAGCGCAGGGACAGGGGGTAACTATGGCTACACCTTC.

The J gene is TRBJ2-7, the V gene TRBV24-1; D is uncertain. This CDR3 is 14 amino acids long. Germline CDR1 is KGHDR and CDR2 is SFDVKD. V lost 5 bases and J 2 bases, leaving 12 bases between the germline ends. The CDR3 nucleotides read TGTGCCACCAGTGCTTCTCCACATACCTACGAGCAGTACTTC. Residues: CATSASPHTYEQYF.

This clone has a single count. The chain links TRBV7-9 to TRBJ2-5; a possible D gene is TRBD1 (6 bases). Germline-derived CDR1 and CDR2 are SEHNR and FQNEAQ (reference sequence). The length of the CDR3 is 13 residues. Deletions cut 5 bases from V and 4 bases from J, with 11 bases between. The CDR3 nucleotides read TGTGCCAGCAGCCCAGGGGTTCCAGAGACCCAGTACTTC. Residues: CASSPGVPETQYF.

The chain combines TRBV24-1 with TRBJ2-7; D is undetermined. The germline CDR1 and CDR2 sequences are KGHDR and SFDVKD. V lost 6 bases and J lost 1, with 9 bases in between. The CDR3 contains 13 residues. Here the CDR3 reads CATSSGFSYEQYF. The CDR3 DNA follows: TGTGCCACCAGTTCTGGGTTTTCCTACGAGCAGTACTTC.

The chain employs TRBV11-2 and TRBJ1-1, with D unresolved. Germline V gene data show CDR1 as SGHAT and CDR2 as FQNNGV. Deletions cut 1 base from V and 6 bases from J, with 21 bases between. The CDR3 runs 17 residues. Written as DNA, the CDR3 is TGTGCCAGCAGCTTAGCAAACTACAGACACGGCGGGGCTGAAGCTTTCTTT. Protein product: CASSLANYRHGGAEAFF.

The chain has TRBV12-3 or TRBV12-4 and TRBJ1-2; D gene uncertain. The CDR3 is 13 amino acids. The ends were cut back, 6 bases at V and 3 bases at J, with 11 bases in the middle. DNA of the CDR3: TGTGCCAGCAGCCCTCACCCCGACTATGGCTACACCTTC. Its translation is CASSPHPDYGYTF.

The chain has TRBV5-1 and TRBJ2-1, with TRBD2 matching 8 bases. The junction had 10 bases not matched to a gene; V was cut back by 2 bases and J by 0 bases. This CDR3 has 18 residues. CDR1 and CDR2 from the germline V gene are SGHRS and YFSETQ. The CDR3 bases are TGCGCCAGCAGCTTACCACAAGCGGGGGCCTCCTCCTACAATGAGCAGTTCTTC. Translation gives CASSLPQAGASSYNEQFF.

The V and J genes are TRBV4-1 and TRBJ2-5; D is possibly TRBD1 or TRBD2 (5 bases each). The CDR3 runs 15 residues. In germline, CDR1 is MGHRA, CDR2 YSYEKL. V was cut by 1 base and J by 7 bases, with 16 bases left in between. CDR3 DNA: TGCGCCAGCAGCCAAGTGGGGGTATCCACCGGGACCCAGTACTTC. Translating it yields CASSQVGVSTGTQYF.

J is TRBJ2-7 and V is TRBV28, with 7 positions matching TRBD1. The germline gives CDR1 MDHEN, CDR2 SYDVKM. The junction had 0 bases not matched to a gene; V was cut back by 1 base and J by 3 bases. CDR3 length: 13 amino acids. In nucleotides, the CDR3 is TGTGCCAGCAGTTTATACAGGGGCTACGAGCAGTACTTC. This sequence encodes CASSLYRGYEQYF.

The chain joins TRBV7-6 to TRBJ2-5; TRBD1 might be the D (5 bases). CDR1 is SGHVS and CDR2 is FNYEAQ in the germline V gene. V lost 4 bases, J lost 6 bases, and 21 bases lay in between. The CDR3 consists of 16 residues. The CDR3 loop is CASSSYPVQGGQTQYF. CDR3 nucleotide sequence: TGTGCCAGCAGCTCATACCCCGTCCAGGGCGGACAGACCCAGTACTTC.

The genes are TRBV2 and TRBJ2-1; no reliable D call. V gave up 8 bases and J gave up 7 bases, with 6 bases separating them. CDR3 length equals 10 residues. Germline V lookup: CDR1 SNHLY, CDR2 FYNNEI. The CDR3 reads CASSQNEQFF. The CDR3 nucleotides read TGTGCCAGCTCTCAAAATGAGCAGTTCTTC.